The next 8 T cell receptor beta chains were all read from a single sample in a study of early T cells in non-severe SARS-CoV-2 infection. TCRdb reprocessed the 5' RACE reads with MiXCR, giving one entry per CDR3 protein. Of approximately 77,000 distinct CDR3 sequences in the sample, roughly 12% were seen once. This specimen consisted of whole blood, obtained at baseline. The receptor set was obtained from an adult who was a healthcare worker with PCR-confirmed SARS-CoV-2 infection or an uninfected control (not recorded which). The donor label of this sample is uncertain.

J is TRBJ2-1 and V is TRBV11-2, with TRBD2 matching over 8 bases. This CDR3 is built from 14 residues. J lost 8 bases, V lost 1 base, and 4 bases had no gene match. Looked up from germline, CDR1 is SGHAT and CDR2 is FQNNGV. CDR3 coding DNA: TGTGCCAGCAGCTTAGCTCTAGCGGGCGATGAGCAGTTCTTC. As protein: CASSLALAGDEQFF.

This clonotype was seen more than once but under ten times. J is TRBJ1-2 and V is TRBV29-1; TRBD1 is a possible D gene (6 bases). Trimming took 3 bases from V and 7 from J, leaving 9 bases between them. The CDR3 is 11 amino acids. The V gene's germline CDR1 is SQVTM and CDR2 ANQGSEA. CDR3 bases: TGCAGCGTTGACGAGACAGGTGGCTACACCTTC. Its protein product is CSVDETGGYTF. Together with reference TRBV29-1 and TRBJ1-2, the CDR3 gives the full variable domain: SAVISQKPSRDICQRGTSLTIQCQVDSQVTMMFWYRQQPGQSLTLIATANQGSEATYESGFVIDKFPISRPNLTFSTLTVSNMSPEDSSIYLCSVDETGGYTFGSGTRLTVV.

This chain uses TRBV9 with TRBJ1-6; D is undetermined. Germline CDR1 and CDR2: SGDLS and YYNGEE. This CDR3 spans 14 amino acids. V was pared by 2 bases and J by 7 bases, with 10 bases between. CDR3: CASSVGWANSPLHF. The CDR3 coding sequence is TGTGCCAGCAGCGTTGGATGGGCAAATTCACCCCTCCACTTT.

As DNA, the CDR3 is TGTGCCAGCAGAGAGACTAGCGGGGGCCAAGAGACCCAGTACTTC. This sequence encodes CASRETSGGQETQYF. The J gene is TRBJ2-5, the V gene TRBV6-2 or TRBV6-3, with 12 bases identical to TRBD2. The CDR3 length is 15 residues. V was clipped by 6 bases and J by 1 base; unmatched bases: 3. The germline CDR1 and CDR2 sequences are MNHEY and SVGEGT.

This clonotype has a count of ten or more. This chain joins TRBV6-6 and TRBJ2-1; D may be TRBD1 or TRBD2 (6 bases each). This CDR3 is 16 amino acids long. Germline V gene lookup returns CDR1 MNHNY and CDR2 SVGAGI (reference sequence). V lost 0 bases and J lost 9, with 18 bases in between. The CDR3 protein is CASSYSNSVGGGEQFF. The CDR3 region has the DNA TGTGCCAGCAGTTACTCGAATTCGGTGGGGGGCGGTGAGCAGTTCTTC.

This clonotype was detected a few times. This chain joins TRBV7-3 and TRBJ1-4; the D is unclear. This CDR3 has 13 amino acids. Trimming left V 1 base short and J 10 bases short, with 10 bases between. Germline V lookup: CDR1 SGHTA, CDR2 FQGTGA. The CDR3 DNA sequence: TGTGCCAGCAGCTTAATGCCACGCACAAAACTGTTTTTT. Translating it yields CASSLMPRTKLFF.

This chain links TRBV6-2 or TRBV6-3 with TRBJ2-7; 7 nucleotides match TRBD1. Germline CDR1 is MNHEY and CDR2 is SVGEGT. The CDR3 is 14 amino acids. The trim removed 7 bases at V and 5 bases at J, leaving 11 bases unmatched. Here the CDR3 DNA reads TGTGCCAGCAATCAGGGGACAGCAGCTAACGAGCAGTACTTC. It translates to CASNQGTAANEQYF.

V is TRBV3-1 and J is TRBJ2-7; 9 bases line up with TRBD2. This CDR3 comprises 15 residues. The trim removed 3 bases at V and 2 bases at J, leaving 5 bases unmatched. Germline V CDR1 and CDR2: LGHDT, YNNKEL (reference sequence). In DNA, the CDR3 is TGTGCCAGCAGCCAGTTGGCTAGCGGGGCCTACGAGCAGTACTTC. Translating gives CASSQLASGAYEQYF.